Listed below are T cell receptor beta chains from one sample, sequenced in a study of blood T cell repertoires in COVID-19. Libraries were prepared by immunoSEQ multiplex PCR; TCRdb keeps only in-frame clonotypes and omits some of them. The sample has around 110,000 clones, roughly 90% seen once. Sequencing was carried out using peripheral blood. Receptors originate from a man in his forties with acute or convalescent COVID-19. CDR3s include the opening cysteine and the closing phenylalanine or tryptophan. The order of the fields is V gene, J gene, D gene, clone size, CDR3 protein, CDR3 DNA. The D gene is left open where the match is weak. Clone size is stated in some rows and not others, as once, few, many or a class when expanded.

TRBV2	TRBJ1-2	TRBD1	.	CASSDWDRGYGYTF	TGTGCCAGCAGTGATTGGGACAGGGGCTATGGCTACACCTTC
TRBV27	TRBJ2-7	.	.	CASSLSQGPYEQYF	TGTGCCAGCAGTTTGTCTCAGGGGCCCTACGAGCAGTACTTC
TRBV5-5	TRBJ1-5	.	few	CASSLSLTTHSNQPQHF	TGTGCCAGCAGCTTGTCCTTAACCACACATAGCAATCAGCCCCAGCATTTT
TRBV20-1	TRBJ2-7	TRBD1	.	CSASRQGYEQYF	TGCAGTGCTAGTCGACAGGGCTACGAGCAGTACTTC
TRBV3-1/TRBV3-2	TRBJ1-2	TRBD1	.	CASSQNPRGPEGYTF	TGTGCCAGCAGCCAAAACCCCAGGGGGCCCGAAGGCTACACCTTC
TRBV19	TRBJ1-5	.	.	CASTLSSTIHRNQPQHF	TGTGCCAGTACTCTGTCCTCCACAATCCATCGCAATCAGCCCCAGCATTTT
TRBV10-1	TRBJ2-1	TRBD2	few	CASSTSGREGNEQFF	TGCGCCAGCAGCACTAGCGGGAGGGAAGGCAATGAGCAGTTCTTC
TRBV30	TRBJ1-1	.	.	CAWRLKRNTEAFF	TGTGCCTGGAGATTAAAGAGGAACACTGAAGCTTTCTTT
TRBV19	TRBJ1-1	TRBD1	few	CASSPDRGKDEAFF	TGTGCCAGTAGCCCCGACAGGGGAAAGGATGAAGCTTTCTTT
TRBV3-1/TRBV3-2	TRBJ1-3	.	few	CASSQDTSGNTIYF	TGTGCCAGCAGTCAGGACACCTCTGGAAACACCATATATTTT
TRBV6-5	TRBJ1-5	.	once	CASRKTANQPQHF	TGTGCCAGCAGAAAGACAGCTAACCAGCCCCAGCATTTT
TRBV7-8	TRBJ2-1	TRBD1	once	CASSSSGTGGYNEQFF	TGTGCCAGCAGCTCCTCCGGGACAGGGGGCTACAATGAGCAGTTCTTC
TRBV7-9	TRBJ2-2	.	.	CASSSSGVTGELFF	TGTGCCAGCAGCTCTTCAGGGGTCACCGGGGAGCTGTTTTTT
TRBV5-4	TRBJ2-1	.	.	CASSPLATPPGNEQFF	TGTGCCAGCAGCCCTTTAGCGACACCCCCCGGAAATGAGCAGTTCTTC
TRBV14	TRBJ1-6	.	few	CASSQEVPGSPLHF	TGTGCCAGCAGCCAAGAAGTGCCAGGTTCACCCCTCCACTTT
TRBV5-1	TRBJ1-2	TRBD1	.	CASSWTPGQGVYTF	TGCGCCAGCAGCTGGACTCCGGGACAGGGAGTCTACACCTTC
TRBV18	TRBJ1-1	.	.	CASSPLGGSQAFF	TGTGCCAGCTCACCCTTAGGAGGGTCTCAAGCTTTCTTT
TRBV25-1	TRBJ2-2	.	.	CASSWISGGELFF	TGTGCCAGCAGTTGGATCAGCGGCGGGGAGCTGTTTTTT
TRBV24-1	TRBJ2-2	.	.	CATSGSRGHTGELFF	TGTGCCACCAGTGGCTCGCGGGGGCACACCGGGGAGCTGTTTTTT
TRBV6-6	TRBJ1-5	TRBD1	.	CASSSGQGPNQPQHF	TGTGCCAGCAGCTCGGGACAGGGACCAAATCAGCCCCAGCATTTT
TRBV7-9	TRBJ2-2	.	.	CASSLSTGELFF	TGTGCCAGCAGCTTGAGCACCGGGGAGCTGTTTTTT
TRBV30	TRBJ1-4	.	.	CAWSGEGHTNEKLFF	TGTGCCTGGAGTGGGGAGGGACACACCAATGAAAAACTGTTTTTT
TRBV3-1/TRBV3-2	TRBJ2-7	TRBD1	.	CASSQGDRGYEQYF	TGTGCCAGCAGCCAAGGTGACAGGGGTTACGAGCAGTACTTC
TRBV30	TRBJ1-3	.	.	CAWSPGLSGNTIYF	TGTGCCTGGAGTCCAGGGCTCTCTGGAAACACCATATATTTT
TRBV7-3	TRBJ2-1	TRBD2	once	CASSLTGLASEQFF	TGTGCCAGCAGCTTAACGGGACTAGCATCTGAGCAGTTCTTC
TRBV27	TRBJ1-2	.	.	CASRRGSNYGYTF	TGTGCCAGCCGGAGGGGCTCTAACTATGGCTACACCTTC